One and the same sample provided the 20 T cell receptor beta chains below, sequenced in a study of T cells in narcolepsy. TCRdb's table, derived via immunoSEQ multiplex PCR, lists solely in-frame clones and lacks some. This table has 37,000 or so clones, approximately 86% appearing once. Source material: CD45RA- memory CD4+ T cells from PBMCs. These receptors were collected from a human donor with narcolepsy.

The V call is TRBV18, the J call TRBJ1-2, with TRBD1 matching over 8 bases. The germline gives CDR1 KGHSH, CDR2 LQKENI. V gave up 6 bases and J gave up 4 bases; unmatched junction bases: 10. The CDR3 has 15 residues. CDR3 sequence (DNA): TGTGCCAGCTCCCTACGACAGGGGCCTCCCTATGGCTACACCTTC. This encodes CASSLRQGPPYGYTF.

This sequence joins TRBV4-2 and TRBJ2-5; TRBD1 aligns across 9 bases. After removal of 4 bases from V and 2 bases from J, the junction contained 2 bases not matched to a gene. CDR3 length: 14 residues. Germline CDR1 and CDR2: LGHNA and YNFKEQ. The DNA for the CDR3 is TGTGCCAGCAGCCGCGGACAGGGGCAAGAGACCCAGTACTTC. Translation: CASSRGQGQETQYF.

This chain uses TRBV5-1 with TRBJ2-1; 11 bases align to TRBD2. This CDR3 is built from 15 residues. The germline CDR1 and CDR2 sequences are SGHRS and YFSETQ. V lost 8 bases and J lost 1; bases outside the gene matches: 5. CDR3 in DNA: TGCGCCAGTCGACTAGCGGGGCCTTCCTACAATGAGCAGTTCTTC. The encoded protein is CASRLAGPSYNEQFF.

The chain carries TRBV29-1 and TRBJ2-2, with 8 bases matching TRBD2. Trimming at V came to 6 bases and at J to 5 bases, leaving 8 bases not matched to a gene. Germline CDR1 reads SQVTM; CDR2 reads ANQGSEA. The CDR3 runs to 14 residues. This CDR3 is CSVRSGGRTGELFF. In DNA, the CDR3 is TGCAGCGTGCGCTCGGGGGGGCGGACCGGGGAGCTGTTTTTT.

The chain recombines TRBV30 with TRBJ2-7, with 7 bases aligning to TRBD1. In germline, CDR1 is GTSNPN, CDR2 SVGIG (reference sequence). The CDR3 runs to 15 residues. With V trimmed by 0 bases and J by 7 bases, 12 bases remained unmatched. The CDR3, as DNA: TGTGCCTGGAGTGTACATAAGGGGGCCCTTTTGGAGCAGTACTTC. Encoded protein: CAWSVHKGALLEQYF.

This chain uses TRBV5-1 with TRBJ1-1; TRBD1 matches at 9 bases. CDR3 length: 15 amino acids. V lost 7 bases and J lost 5; bases outside the gene matches: 12. CDR1 and CDR2 (germline): SGHRS, YFSETQ. CDR3 DNA: TGCGCCAGCGGCCCAACCGGGACAGGGTTAACTGAAGCTTTCTTT. As protein: CASGPTGTGLTEAFF.

The chain couples TRBV9 to TRBJ2-2; perhaps TRBD2 as D (5 bases). This CDR3 is built from 17 residues. V dropped 1 base and J dropped 0 bases, with 13 bases sitting between them. Per germline, CDR1 SGDLS and CDR2 YYNGEE. CDR3 DNA sequence: TGTGCCAGCAGCGTATCGGGTGGAGGTGCGAACACCGGGGAGCTGTTTTTT. This sequence encodes CASSVSGGGANTGELFF.

V is TRBV6-1 and J is TRBJ2-1; 7 nucleotides align to TRBD1. The ends lost 6 bases at V and 2 bases at J; junction bases unmatched: 4. CDR1 is MNHNS, CDR2 SASEGT, per germline. This CDR3 has 14 amino acids. The CDR3 bases are TGTGCCAGCAGACAGGGACAGCCCTACAATGAGCAGTTCTTC. Amino acid sequence: CASRQGQPYNEQFF.

The chain employs TRBV12-5 and TRBJ2-2, with unresolved D. Germline CDR1 is LGHNT and CDR2 is FRNRAP. This CDR3 has 13 amino acids. V lost 8 bases and J lost 8, with 15 bases in between. The CDR3 loop reads CASLNIGLGELFF. The CDR3 coding sequence is TGTGCTAGTCTAAATATAGGGCTAGGGGAGCTGTTTTTT.

The chain combines TRBV6-6 with TRBJ2-5; D remains ambiguous. The CDR3 consists of 11 residues. Germline assignment: CDR1 MNHNY and CDR2 SVGAGI (reference sequence). V was trimmed by 5 bases and J by 5 bases, leaving 6 bases between them. The CDR3 sequence: CASSTAETQYF. CDR3 DNA sequence: TGTGCCAGCAGTACGGCCGAGACCCAGTACTTC.

The gene calls are TRBV29-1 and TRBJ1-1; D is unclear. CDR1 is SQVTM and CDR2 is ANQGSEA in the germline V gene. The CDR3 runs to 16 residues. With 0 bases removed from V and 1 base from J, the gap between germline ends came to 15 bases. This CDR3 reads CSVEDLTRVGNTEAFF. CDR3 sequence (DNA): TGCAGCGTTGAAGATCTTACGAGGGTAGGGAACACTGAAGCTTTCTTT.

The rearrangement joins TRBV2 to TRBJ1-2; D not resolved. The CDR3 runs to 15 residues. V dropped 2 bases and J dropped 3 bases, with 13 bases sitting between them. CDR1 is SNHLY and CDR2 is FYNNEI in the germline V gene. In nucleotides, the CDR3 is TGTGCCAGCAGTGAAAGAGGTGACGGATACTATGGCTACACCTTC. It translates to CASSERGDGYYGYTF.

To note about this clone: One end of the junction varies from germline; a read error may be responsible. The chain joins TRBV5-1 to TRBJ2-7; no clear D gene. Per germline, CDR1 SGHRS and CDR2 YFSETQ. CDR3 length: 13 amino acids. The CDR3, as DNA: TGCGCCAGCAGCTTGGAGGCCCCTAGGGTTCGGCGCTTC. It yields the protein CASSLEAPRVRRF.

This rearrangement joins TRBV7-3 to TRBJ2-1, with D possibly being TRBD1 (6 bases). Germline loops: CDR1 SGHTA, CDR2 FQGTGA. The CDR3 is made up of 13 amino acids. The V and J ends lost 6 bases and 8 bases respectively, with 14 bases between them. CDR3 sequence (DNA): TGTGCCAGCAGACCCAACAGGGCCGATGAGCAGTTCTTC. This encodes CASRPNRADEQFF.

This chain connects TRBV7-2 to TRBJ1-2; 9 bases are a match to TRBD1. V lost 5 bases, J lost 10 bases, and 11 bases stayed unmatched. The CDR3 length is 14 residues. Germline values: CDR1 SGHTA, CDR2 FQGNSA. The CDR3 sequence is CASSLPPDRGHYTF. For the CDR3, the DNA is TGTGCCAGCAGCCTCCCACCGGACAGGGGTCACTACACCTTC.

This clone has only one observation. The J gene is TRBJ1-2, the V gene TRBV2; maybe TRBD1 (6 bases). This CDR3 spans 14 amino acids. The ends were cut back, 7 bases at V and 8 bases at J, with 20 bases in the middle. Germline CDR1 reads SNHLY; CDR2 reads FYNNEI. In DNA form, the CDR3 reads TGTGCCAGCACCCCCGGGGCAGGGGCAGGAGGCTACACCTTC. Its protein is CASTPGAGAGGYTF.

The genes are TRBV9 and TRBJ2-1; D not resolved. The CDR3 extends over 14 amino acids. The germline V and J ends were trimmed by 0 bases and 6 bases, with 10 bases remaining between them. The germline CDR1 and CDR2 sequences are SGDLS and YYNGEE. The CDR3 DNA reads TGTGCCAGCAGCGTAGAGGCTAGATTCAATGAGCAGTTCTTC. Its translation: CASSVEARFNEQFF.

The chain joins TRBV9 to TRBJ2-1; a weak D match, TRBD2 (5 bases). V lost 0 bases, J lost 9 bases, and 13 bases lay in between. The CDR3 has 14 amino acids. Germline V gene sequence: CDR1 SGDLS, CDR2 YYNGEE. The CDR3 sequence: CASSVATGSGEQFF. CDR3 nucleotides: TGTGCCAGCAGCGTAGCTACGGGGTCCGGTGAGCAGTTCTTC. The whole variable domain, filled in from reference TRBV9 and TRBJ2-1, reads DSGVTQTPKHLITATGQRVTLRCSPRSGDLSVYWYQQSLDQGLQFLIQYYNGEERAKGNILERFSAQQFPDLHSELNLSSLELGDSALYFCASSVATGSGEQFFGPGTRLTVL.

This clone was counted once. The rearrangement links TRBV4-1 to TRBJ1-2; D unclear. With 0 bases removed from V and 10 bases from J, the gap between germline ends came to 12 bases. CDR1 MGHRA and CDR2 YSYEKL come from the germline V gene. The CDR3 contains 13 residues. CDR3 bases: TGCGCCAGCAGCCAAGAGCCGGGGAAACCCTACACCTTC. Its protein product is CASSQEPGKPYTF.

The chain carries TRBV27 and TRBJ1-3; TRBD1 agrees at 7 bases. The CDR3 loop spans 15 amino acids. Germline trimming cut 5 bases from V and 4 bases from J; bases unmatched to any gene: 8. CDR1 and CDR2 (germline): MNHEY, SMNVEV (reference sequence). For the CDR3, the DNA is TGTGCCAGCAGTCCTCAGACAGGGACAGGAAACACCATATATTTT. Translating it yields CASSPQTGTGNTIYF.